This T cell receptor beta chain was identified during a study of blood T cell repertoires in COVID-19. Study overall: Sources were T cells, B-cell-depleted T cells, or PBMCs; the material itself was cDNA or gDNA.

Trimming removed 5 bases from V and 5 bases from J, with 13 bases in between. The CDR3 is made up of 13 amino acids. CDR1 and CDR2 (germline): SNHLY, FYNNEI. Using immunoSEQ multiplex PCR, the repertoire was profiled, and TCRdb retains in-frame clones only, with some absent. The sample lists approximately 69,000 clones, roughly 80% seen once, with under 2% in the top ten. The specimen was peripheral blood. The receptor's source is a woman in her sixties with acute or convalescent COVID-19. V gene TRBV2 combines with J gene TRBJ2-7; D is unclear. CDR3 in DNA: TGTGCCAGCAGTCAAGGGCTTCACCACGAGCAGTACTTC. This codes for CASSQGLHHEQYF. The full variable domain, rest sourced from reference TRBV2 and TRBJ2-7, is EPEVTQTPSHQVTQMGQEVILRCVPISNHLYFYWYRQILGQKVEFLVSFYNNEISEKSEIFDDQFSVERPDGSNFTLKIRSTKLEDSAMYFCASSQGLHHEQYFGPGTRLTVT.